Listed below are T cell receptor beta chains from one sample, sequenced in a study of cytomegalovirus exposure and HLA in healthy donors. Produced via immunoSEQ multiplex PCR; TCRdb's table is partial and in-frame only. The repertoire holds more than 90,000 clones, with around 80% as singletons. The sequenced sample consisted of PBMCs. The receptors derive from a man aged 30-40 years in good health and CMV-seropositive. Both conserved end residues are part of each CDR3. D genes are given only for firm matches. Clone size is not always given. Where it is, it says once, few, many or a class for expanded clones.

V gene	D gene	clone size	J gene	CDR3 protein	CDR3 DNA
TRBV29-1	TRBD2	.	TRBJ2-1	CSVETSGYNEQFF	TGCAGCGTTGAGACTAGCGGCTACAATGAGCAGTTCTTC
TRBV18	TRBD1	.	TRBJ1-3	CASSPLRDSSSGNTIYF	TGTGCCAGCTCACCACTCCGGGACAGCAGCTCTGGAAACACCATATATTTT
TRBV4-2	.	few	TRBJ2-7	CASSRDLAGRYEQYF	TGTGCCAGCAGCCGTGACTTGGCGGGGAGGTACGAGCAGTACTTC
TRBV28	TRBD1	once	TRBJ1-2	CASSPAGQGAYGYPF	TGTGCCAGCAGTCCAGCGGGACAGGGGGCGTATGGCTACCCCTTC
TRBV5-4	.	.	TRBJ2-4	CASSLVLGAQNIQYF	TGTGCCAGCAGCTTGGTTCTCGGAGCCCAAAACATTCAGTACTTC
TRBV28	.	once	TRBJ1-2	CASSFFGGYGYTF	TGTGCCAGCAGTTTCTTCGGGGGCTATGGCTACACCTTC
TRBV5-1	.	.	TRBJ1-4	CASSPGLLGGDEKLFF	TGCGCCAGCAGCCCTGGACTCCTCGGCGGGGATGAAAAACTGTTTTTT
TRBV5-1	.	.	TRBJ2-2	CASSLYKGFETGELFF	TGCGCCAGCAGCTTGTATAAGGGGTTTGAAACCGGGGAGCTGTTTTTT
TRBV4-2	.	.	TRBJ2-6	CASSQGTGSTGANVLTF	TGTGCCAGCAGCCAAGGGACTGGCTCCACCGGGGCCAACGTCCTGACTTTC
TRBV6-1	.	.	TRBJ1-3	CASSADSTSGNTIYF	TGTGCCAGCAGTGCCGACAGTACCTCTGGAAACACCATATATTTT
TRBV5-1	TRBD2	.	TRBJ2-5	CASSLDRAGEKTQYF	TGCGCCAGCAGCTTGGATCGAGCGGGGGAAAAGACCCAGTACTTC
TRBV6-5	TRBD1	.	TRBJ2-7	CASSYSMVGGLYEQYF	TGTGCCAGCAGTTACTCGATGGTAGGGGGCTTATACGAGCAGTACTTC
TRBV7-2	TRBD2	few	TRBJ2-3	CASSQGLAGGRFTDTQYF	TGTGCCAGCAGCCAGGGACTAGCGGGGGGGAGGTTCACAGATACGCAGTATTTT
TRBV19	TRBD2	.	TRBJ2-5	CASSMASGVQETQYF	TGTGCCAGTAGTATGGCTAGCGGGGTCCAAGAGACCCAGTACTTC
TRBV4-3	TRBD1	.	TRBJ1-6	CASSHLGQQGAGNSPLHF	TGCGCCAGCAGCCACTTAGGACAACAGGGGGCCGGCAATTCACCCCTCCACTTT
TRBV30	.	.	TRBJ1-1	CAWSYRIPEAFF	TGTGCCTGGTCTTACAGGATCCCTGAAGCTTTCTTT
TRBV18	TRBD2	.	TRBJ2-1	CASSPLQRGGSNEQFF	TGTGCCAGCTCACCACTACAGCGGGGGGGCTCCAATGAGCAGTTCTTC
TRBV4-1	.	.	TRBJ2-5	CASSQVPRSSGETQYF	TGCGCCAGCAGCCAAGTCCCCAGATCGTCGGGGGAGACCCAGTACTTC
TRBV4-3	.	few	TRBJ2-1	CASSSLSSYNEQFF	TGCGCCAGCAGCTCCCTAAGCTCCTACAATGAGCAGTTCTTC
TRBV7-8	.	.	TRBJ1-5	CASSLGGGNQPQHF	TGTGCCAGCAGCTTAGGCGGGGGCAATCAGCCCCAGCATTTT
TRBV4-1	.	.	TRBJ2-7	CASSIFPYEQYF	TGCGCCAGCAGTATTTTCCCCTACGAGCAGTACTTC
TRBV2	TRBD1	.	TRBJ2-7	CASNRRDRGHEQYF	TGTGCCAGCAACCGTCGGGACAGGGGCCACGAGCAGTACTTC
TRBV2	.	few	TRBJ1-2	CASSPENYGYTF	TGTGCCAGCAGCCCGGAGAACTATGGCTACACCTTC
TRBV28	.	.	TRBJ2-4	CASRGGDLAKNIQYF	TGTGCCAGCAGGGGAGGAGACCTAGCCAAAAACATTCAGTACTTC
TRBV5-6	.	.	TRBJ2-7	CASSPSLTGHPYEQYF	TGTGCCAGCAGCCCCTCCCTGACAGGCCACCCCTACGAGCAGTACTTC
TRBV30	.	.	TRBJ2-5	CAWSPGAGPETQYF	TGTGCCTGGAGTCCCGGTGCGGGCCCAGAGACCCAGTACTTC
TRBV9	.	.	TRBJ2-4	CASSVVGGADIQYF	TGTGCCAGCAGCGTAGTCGGAGGTGCGGACATTCAGTACTTC
TRBV9	TRBD1	.	TRBJ2-3	CASSVTGGDDTQYF	TGTGCCAGCAGCGTGACAGGGGGAGATGATACGCAGTATTTT
TRBV2	TRBD1	.	TRBJ1-6	CASISETGSYNSPLHF	TGTGCCAGCATATCCGAGACAGGGTCCTATAATTCACCCCTCCACTTT
TRBV7-9	TRBD1	.	TRBJ1-1	CASSATGAGITEAFF	TGTGCCAGCAGCGCTACAGGGGCCGGGATCACTGAAGCTTTCTTT
TRBV4-2	.	.	TRBJ2-2	CASSLQRDTGELFF	TGTGCCAGCAGCCTTCAAAGAGACACCGGGGAGCTGTTTTTT
TRBV2	.	few	TRBJ1-5	CASSDVDQPQHF	TGTGCCAGCAGTGACGTCGATCAGCCCCAGCATTTT
TRBV4-1	TRBD2	.	TRBJ2-1	CASSHKQGRLAGYNEQFF	TGCGCCAGCAGCCACAAACAAGGCCGCCTAGCGGGGTACAATGAGCAGTTCTTC
TRBV5-5	TRBD1	.	TRBJ1-5	CASSFRDRDQPQHF	TGTGCCAGCAGCTTCCGGGACAGGGACCAGCCCCAGCATTTT
TRBV5-1	.	few	TRBJ1-2	CASSLRENYGYTF	TGCGCCAGCAGCTTGAGGGAGAACTATGGCTACACCTTC
TRBV30	.	.	TRBJ1-3	CAWSVGAGAYGLNTIYF	TGTGCCTGGAGTGTAGGTGCAGGGGCCTACGGCCTAAACACCATATATTTT
TRBV29-1	.	.	TRBJ1-1	CSVDGGAFF	TGCAGCGTTGACGGGGGAGCTTTCTTT
TRBV6-1	.	.	TRBJ1-1	CASRRGTNTEAFF	TGTGCCAGCAGAAGGGGCACCAACACTGAAGCTTTCTTT
TRBV6-1	.	.	TRBJ1-4	CASSEGRQAGVLFF	TGTGCCAGCAGTGAAGGTCGGCAGGCGGGAGTGCTGTTTTTT
TRBV19	TRBD2	.	TRBJ2-1	CASSILRGNNEQFF	TGTGCCAGTAGTATTCTGCGGGGGAACAATGAGCAGTTCTTC
TRBV6-1	.	.	TRBJ1-6	CAVTGRGRNSPLHF	TGTGCCGTCACTGGCAGGGGTCGGAATTCACCCCTCCACTTT
TRBV28	.	.	TRBJ2-7	CASSLTSGREQYF	TGTGCCAGCAGCCTTACTAGTGGGCGCGAGCAGTACTTC
TRBV19	.	few	TRBJ1-6	CASSPRDPGSPLHF	TGTGCCAGTAGTCCCAGGGATCCGGGCTCACCCCTCCACTTT
TRBV5-5	.	.	TRBJ1-4	CASSLRPRGVTNEKLFF	TGTGCCAGCAGCTTGAGACCAAGGGGCGTAACTAATGAAAAACTGTTTTTT
TRBV10-3	TRBD2	.	TRBJ2-5	CAISESTSGEFETQYF	TGTGCCATCAGTGAGTCGACTAGCGGGGAGTTTGAGACCCAGTACTTC
TRBV10-2	TRBD1	.	TRBJ2-1	CASSPRDRGRNNEQFF	TGCGCCAGCAGTCCCAGGGACAGGGGGCGAAACAATGAGCAGTTCTTC
TRBV6-5	TRBD2	few	TRBJ2-3	CATWPGLARTDTQYF	TGTGCCACATGGCCGGGACTAGCCCGCACAGATACGCAGTATTTT
TRBV9	.	.	TRBJ1-4	CASSTSPGSRLFF	.
TRBV5-1	.	once	TRBJ2-5	CASSLGVALETQYF	TGCGCCAGCAGTTTAGGGGTAGCATTAGAGACCCAGTACTTC
TRBV7-8	.	.	TRBJ2-5	CASSFIGGQETQYF	TGTGCCAGCAGCTTTATAGGGGGCCAAGAGACCCAGTACTTC
TRBV27	.	.	TRBJ1-6	CASSSNRVSPLHF	TGTGCCAGCAGCTCTAACAGGGTATCACCCCTCCACTTT
TRBV5-4	.	.	TRBJ2-6	CASSLGEPSGANVLTF	TGTGCCAGCAGCTTGGGGGAGCCCTCTGGGGCCAACGTCCTGACTTTC
TRBV4-1	.	.	TRBJ1-6	CASSQESRLSYNSPLHF	TGCGCCAGCAGCCAAGAGTCGCGTCTCTCCTATAATTCACCCCTCCACTTT
TRBV11-2	TRBD1	.	TRBJ2-7	CASSLYGQGYEQYF	TGTGCCAGCAGCTTATATGGACAGGGGTACGAGCAGTACTTC
TRBV5-1	TRBD2	once	TRBJ2-5	CASSPDSGGTQYF	TGCGCCAGCAGCCCCGACAGCGGGGGGACCCAGTACTTC
TRBV2	TRBD1	.	TRBJ1-5	CASSESGQGAVQPQHF	TGTGCCAGCAGTGAATCGGGACAGGGGGCCGTTCAGCCCCAGCATTTT
TRBV6-1	TRBD1	.	TRBJ1-2	CASGLRDRGHGYTF	TGTGCCAGCGGGTTAAGAGACAGGGGGCATGGCTACACCTTC
TRBV30	.	.	TRBJ2-7	CAWTRGYEQYF	TGTGCCTGGACCCGAGGATACGAGCAGTACTTC
TRBV11-2	.	few	TRBJ2-7	CASSFESHYEQYF	TGTGCCAGCAGCTTCGAGTCTCACTACGAGCAGTACTTC
TRBV2	.	.	TRBJ1-1	CATLRTDLNTEAFF	TGTGCCACCCTCAGGACAGATTTGAACACTGAAGCTTTCTTT